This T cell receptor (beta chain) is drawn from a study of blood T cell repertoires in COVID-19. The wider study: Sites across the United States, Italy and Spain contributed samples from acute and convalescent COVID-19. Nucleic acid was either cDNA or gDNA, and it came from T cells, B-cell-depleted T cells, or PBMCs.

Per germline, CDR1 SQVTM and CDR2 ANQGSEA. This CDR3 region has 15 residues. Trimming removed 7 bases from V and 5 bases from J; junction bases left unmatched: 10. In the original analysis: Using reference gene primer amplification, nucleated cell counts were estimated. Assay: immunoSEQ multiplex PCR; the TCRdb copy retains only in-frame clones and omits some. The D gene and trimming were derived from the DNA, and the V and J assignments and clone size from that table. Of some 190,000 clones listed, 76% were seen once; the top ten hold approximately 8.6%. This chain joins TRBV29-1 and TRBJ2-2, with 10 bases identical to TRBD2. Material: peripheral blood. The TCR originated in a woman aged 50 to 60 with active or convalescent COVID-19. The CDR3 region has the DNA TGCAGCGCCTCCCTTCTAGCGGGGGTGACCGGGGAGCTGTTTTTT. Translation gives CSASLLAGVTGELFF.